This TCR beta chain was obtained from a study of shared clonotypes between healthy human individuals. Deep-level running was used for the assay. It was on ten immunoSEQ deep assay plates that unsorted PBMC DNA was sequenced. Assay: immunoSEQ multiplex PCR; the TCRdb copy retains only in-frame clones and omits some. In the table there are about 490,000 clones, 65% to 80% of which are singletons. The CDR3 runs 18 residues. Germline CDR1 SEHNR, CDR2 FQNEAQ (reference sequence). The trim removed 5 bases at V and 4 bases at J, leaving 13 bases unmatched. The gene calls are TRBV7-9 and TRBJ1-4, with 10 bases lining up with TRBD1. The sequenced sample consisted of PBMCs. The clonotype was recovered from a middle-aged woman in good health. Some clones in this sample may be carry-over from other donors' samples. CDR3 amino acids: CASSAETGGSFGNEKLFF. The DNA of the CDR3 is TGTGCCAGCAGCGCAGAGACAGGGGGCTCGTTTGGTAATGAAAAACTGTTTTTT.